Following are 26 T cell receptor beta chains from one sample sequenced in a study of shared clonotypes between healthy human individuals. In the naive CD8 group, cells lacked CD45RO and were positively selected for CCR7, so terminally differentiated effector memory CD45RA+ cells were left out. Using immunoSEQ multiplex PCR, the repertoire was profiled, and TCRdb retains in-frame clones only, with some absent. The sample consists of over 2,000,000 clones, about 94% of them appearing once. The sequenced material came from naive CD8+ T cells from PBMCs. These receptor sequences come from a man aged 18 to 30 in good health. Some clones in this sample may be carry-over from other donors' samples.

The rearrangement links TRBV19 to TRBJ2-7, with 8 bases that match TRBD1. The V gene's germline CDR1 is LNHDA and CDR2 SQIVND (reference sequence). The CDR3 extends over 14 amino acids. V shed 5 bases, J shed 2 bases, and the junction held 5 bases outside the gene matches. CDR3 amino acids: CASSPMTGAYEQYF. In DNA form, the CDR3 reads TGTGCCAGTAGTCCAATGACAGGGGCCTACGAGCAGTACTTC.

Remarks on this clone: Within the sample, other DNA sequences also encode this same CDR3. The rearrangement uses TRBV28 and TRBJ1-1, with 7 positions matching TRBD1. CDR1 and CDR2 (germline): MDHEN, SYDVKM. CDR3 length: 12 amino acids. The V segment lost 5 bases and the J segment 4 bases; nucleotides outside the gene matches: 1. CDR3: CASSPGGTEAFF. CDR3 DNA sequence: TGTGCCAGCAGTCCAGGGGGCACTGAAGCTTTCTTT.

V and J are TRBV27 and TRBJ2-7; no firm D call. V lost 5 bases and J lost 2, with 19 bases in between. Germline values: CDR1 MNHEY, CDR2 SMNVEV (reference sequence). This CDR3 is built from 16 residues. The CDR3 DNA is TGTGCCAGCAGTGCCTCACTCGGTGCAGTAACCTACGAGCAGTACTTC. It specifies CASSASLGAVTYEQYF.

V is TRBV11-2 and J is TRBJ1-5, with D unresolved. V lost 4 bases, J lost 3 bases, and 13 bases lay in between. The CDR3 has 15 residues. CDR1 and CDR2 from the germline V gene are SGHAT and FQNNGV. The CDR3, as DNA: TGTGCCAGCAGCTACCTCCCGGGCGACAATCAGCCCCAGCATTTT. Protein product: CASSYLPGDNQPQHF. The full variable domain, in which reference TRBV11-2 and TRBJ1-5 provide the parts outside the CDR3, is EAGVAQSPRYKIIEKRQSVAFWCNPISGHATLYWYQQILGQGPKLLIQFQNNGVVDDSQLPKDRFSAERLKGVDSTLKIQPAKLEDSAVYLCASSYLPGDNQPQHFGDGTRLSIL.

This chain uses TRBV7-6 with TRBJ2-2; D not resolved. The germline V gene encodes CDR1 SGHVS and CDR2 FNYEAQ. V dropped 2 bases and J dropped 3 bases, with 7 bases sitting between them. The CDR3 runs to 14 residues. CDR3 bases: TGTGCCAGCAGCTTATTTGGGGACACCGGGGAGCTGTTTTTT. This sequence encodes CASSLFGDTGELFF.

The chain joins TRBV11-2 to TRBJ2-7; a possible D gene is TRBD2 (6 bases). The CDR3 consists of 13 residues. Germline-derived CDR1 and CDR2 are SGHAT and FQNNGV. Trimming left V 4 bases short and J 4 bases short, with 11 bases between. CDR3: CASSSGGLYEQYF. The CDR3, as DNA: TGTGCCAGCAGCTCCGGGGGACTTTACGAGCAGTACTTC.

This clone was recorded once. The gene calls are TRBV28 and TRBJ1-2; 10 nucleotides match TRBD1. Germline V lookup: CDR1 MDHEN, CDR2 SYDVKM. The CDR3 runs to 19 residues. The ends lost 2 bases at V and 2 bases at J; junction bases unmatched: 14. In DNA, the CDR3 is TGTGCCAGCAGTTTAGTCTCCCCCGGGACAGGGGTTATCAACTATGGCTACACCTTC. Translation gives CASSLVSPGTGVINYGYTF.

This chain links TRBV29-1 with TRBJ2-1, with no clear D. This CDR3 is built from 11 residues. The germline V gene encodes CDR1 SQVTM and CDR2 ANQGSEA. V was pared by 6 bases and J by 5 bases, with 8 bases between. The CDR3 DNA reads as TGCAGCGTGCATGTGCACAATGAGCAGTTCTTC. This translates into CSVHVHNEQFF.

The chain combines TRBV4-1 with TRBJ1-1; D gene ambiguous. Trimming took off 1 base at V and 6 bases at J, with 9 bases between the two ends. Looked up from germline, CDR1 is MGHRA and CDR2 is YSYEKL. The CDR3 is made up of 13 amino acids. The CDR3 protein is CASSQGEGAEAFF. The CDR3 nucleotides read TGCGCCAGCAGCCAAGGAGAGGGCGCTGAAGCTTTCTTT.

This rearrangement joins TRBV28 to TRBJ1-2, with D possibly being TRBD1 (6 bases). V lost 4 bases, J lost 4 bases, and 16 bases lay in between. Per the germline V gene, CDR1 is MDHEN and CDR2 is SYDVKM. CDR3 length equals 15 residues. CDR3 sequence reads: CASSSGQPDPYGYTF. CDR3 DNA sequence: TGTGCCAGCAGTTCGGGACAACCAGACCCCTATGGCTACACCTTC.

The gene calls are TRBV7-9 and TRBJ1-4; 7 bases are shared with TRBD1. In germline, CDR1 is SEHNR, CDR2 FQNEAQ (reference sequence). V gave up 5 bases and J gave up 0 bases; unmatched junction bases: 3. The CDR3 length is 15 residues. Here the CDR3 reads CASSVDRSTNEKLFF. As DNA, the CDR3 is TGTGCCAGCAGCGTGGACAGGTCAACTAATGAAAAACTGTTTTTT.

This chain uses TRBV11-2 with TRBJ2-1; D gene unclear. The V and J ends lost 1 base and 3 bases respectively, with 16 bases between them. Germline-derived CDR1 and CDR2 are SGHAT and FQNNGV. CDR3 length: 17 residues. CDR3 amino acids: CASSLVVLSTNYNEQFF. Written as DNA, the CDR3 is TGTGCCAGCAGCTTAGTTGTGCTTTCCACCAACTACAATGAGCAGTTCTTC.

The chain links TRBV2 to TRBJ2-7, with D unresolved. V lost 2 bases and J 0 bases, leaving 8 bases between the germline ends. This CDR3 comprises 14 residues. Germline loops: CDR1 SNHLY, CDR2 FYNNEI. The CDR3 DNA reads as TGTGCCAGCAGTGAAATGGTGGACTCCTACGAGCAGTACTTC. It is translated as CASSEMVDSYEQYF.

The chain joins TRBV9 to TRBJ1-2; a weak D match, TRBD1 (6 bases). Germline CDR1 is SGDLS and CDR2 is YYNGEE. The CDR3 length is 15 residues. V dropped 3 bases and J dropped 8 bases, with 20 bases sitting between them. The CDR3 bases are TGTGCCAGCAGCGGAAGAAACAGGGTTGAGGGCGGCTACACCTTC. Protein sequence: CASSGRNRVEGGYTF.

In its sample, this clone was seen once. In nucleotides, the CDR3 is TGCAGCGTTGAAGACAGAGGTCCCTATGGCTACACCTTC. This gives the protein CSVEDRGPYGYTF. The V gene is TRBV29-1, the J gene TRBJ1-2; the D is unclear. Germline CDR1 SQVTM, CDR2 ANQGSEA. The CDR3 totals 13 residues. V gave up 0 bases and J gave up 4 bases, with 9 bases separating them. Supplemented by reference TRBV29-1 and TRBJ1-2, the full variable domain reads SAVISQKPSRDICQRGTSLTIQCQVDSQVTMMFWYRQQPGQSLTLIATANQGSEATYESGFVIDKFPISRPNLTFSTLTVSNMSPEDSSIYLCSVEDRGPYGYTFGSGTRLTVV.

This chain joins TRBV7-8 and TRBJ2-2; 7 nucleotides match TRBD2. This CDR3 has 15 residues. Germline CDR1 and CDR2: SGHVS and FQNEAQ. V shed 11 bases and J 0 bases; nucleotides not matched to a gene: 9. The CDR3: CAGRSLAANTGELFF. CDR3 coding DNA: TGTGCCGGAAGGTCCCTAGCGGCGAACACCGGGGAGCTGTTTTTT. The whole variable domain, remainder taken from reference TRBV7-8 and TRBJ2-2, is GAGVSQSPRYKVAKRGQDVALRCDPISGHVSLFWYQQALGQGPEFLTYFQNEAQLDKSGLPSDRFFAERPEGSVSTLKIQRTQQEDSAVYLCAGRSLAANTGELFFGEGSRLTVL.

V and J are TRBV13 and TRBJ2-3; 10 bases are a match to TRBD2. Germline CDR1 is PRHDT and CDR2 is FYEKMQ (reference sequence). The CDR3 loop spans 16 amino acids. The V segment lost 3 bases and the J segment 2 bases; nucleotides outside the gene matches: 5. The CDR3 reads CASSFGLADYTDTQYF. CDR3 DNA: TGTGCCAGCAGCTTCGGACTAGCGGACTACACAGATACGCAGTATTTT.

CDR3 protein: CASPGGDMNTEAFF. CDR3 bases: TGTGCCAGTCCAGGGGGCGACATGAACACTGAAGCTTTCTTT. The chain is built from TRBV27 and TRBJ1-1, with 8 bases aligning to TRBD1. Germline V gene data show CDR1 as MNHEY and CDR2 as SMNVEV (reference sequence). J was trimmed by 0 bases and V by 9 bases; bases with no gene match: 6. The CDR3 is 14 amino acids.

The chain combines TRBV2 with TRBJ1-5; D not certain. The CDR3 has 18 amino acids. V lost 4 bases, J lost 4 bases, and 23 bases lay in between. CDR1 SNHLY and CDR2 FYNNEI come from the germline V gene. This CDR3 reads CASSVVAETGLWNQPQHF. DNA of the CDR3: TGTGCCAGCAGTGTTGTAGCTGAGACCGGTCTTTGGAATCAGCCCCAGCATTTT.

The gene calls are TRBV6-4 and TRBJ2-2; 10 bases agree with TRBD2. The CDR3 runs 16 residues. The ends lost 6 bases at V and 2 bases at J; junction bases unmatched: 6. Germline values: CDR1 MRHNA, CDR2 SNTAGT. The CDR3 DNA sequence: TGTGCCAGCAGCCCGACTAGCGGGCTAAACACCGGGGAGCTGTTTTTT. It yields the protein CASSPTSGLNTGELFF.

The CDR3 DNA is TGTGCCAGCAGCCCCGCCGGGGGTAGCGCTACCTACGAGCAGTACTTC. This translates into CASSPAGGSATYEQYF. This chain uses TRBV11-2 with TRBJ2-7; D is possibly TRBD2 (6 bases). This CDR3 has 16 residues. Germline V lookup: CDR1 SGHAT, CDR2 FQNNGV. The V end lost 5 bases, the J end lost 2 bases, and 19 bases lay between the germline ends.

The chain employs TRBV11-2 and TRBJ1-1; D perhaps matches TRBD1 (6 bases). Germline V CDR1 and CDR2: SGHAT, FQNNGV. V lost 6 bases to trimming and J lost 4 bases, with 21 bases between them. This CDR3 is built from 16 residues. CDR3 protein: CASSLFQAEGGTEAFF. DNA for the CDR3: TGTGCCAGCAGTTTATTCCAAGCGGAGGGGGGCACTGAAGCTTTCTTT.

The chain recombines TRBV27 with TRBJ2-3, with D perhaps TRBD2 (5 bases). The CDR3 sequence is 15 residues long. The V end was cut by 7 bases, the J end by 1 base, with 15 bases between. CDR1 and CDR2 (germline): MNHEY, SMNVEV (reference sequence). CDR3 bases: TGTGCCAGCAAACCGCGGGCACAACGCACAGATACGCAGTATTTT. It translates to CASKPRAQRTDTQYF.

This chain joins TRBV18 and TRBJ1-1; TRBD1 is a possible D gene (6 bases). Germline V gene data show CDR1 as KGHSH and CDR2 as LQKENI. Trimming cost V 2 bases and J 0 bases, with 13 bases left between them. The CDR3 sequence is 16 residues long. The chain's CDR3 is CASSPMGGGMNTEAFF. The CDR3, as DNA: TGTGCCAGCTCACCAATGGGTGGGGGCATGAACACTGAAGCTTTCTTT.

The chain has TRBV9 and TRBJ2-1; 12 nucleotides align to TRBD2. The CDR3 runs 14 residues. CDR1 is SGDLS and CDR2 is YYNGEE in the germline V gene. Trimming took 4 bases from V and 8 from J; bases not matched to a gene: 4. Here the CDR3 reads CASSFGTSGYEQFF. CDR3 sequence (DNA): TGTGCCAGCAGCTTCGGGACTAGCGGGTATGAGCAGTTCTTC.

J is TRBJ1-4 and V is TRBV11-2, with 7 positions matching TRBD1. Germline V gives CDR1 SGHAT, CDR2 FQNNGV. Trimming cost V 4 bases and J 8 bases; bases outside gene matches: 4. This CDR3 contains 13 residues. CDR3 sequence: CASSSTGFEKLFF. The DNA of the CDR3 is TGTGCCAGCAGCTCGACAGGGTTCGAAAAACTGTTTTTT.